This TCR beta chain was observed in a study of T cells after yellow fever vaccination. Researchers made TCR cDNA using 5'RACE template switching, and this step added a universal primer site and UMIs. Each CDR3 protein gets one entry after TCRdb re-called the 5' RACE reads with MiXCR. The sample consists of a few hundred thousand distinct CDR3 sequences, 7% to 10% of them appearing once. This clonotype showed up many times. What it recognizes is unknown. The germline V and J ends were trimmed by 1 base and 4 bases, with 4 bases remaining between them. In germline, CDR1 is SEHNR, CDR2 FQNEAQ (reference sequence). The CDR3 runs 13 residues. Study-level results: The secondary response showed a weaker magnitude and a faster peak, day 5 versus 15. Highly abundant clonotypes carried over from the bulk population could end up in FACS-sorted repertoires as contaminants.

The receptor's source is a man aged 18 to 35 who received the YFV17D yellow fever vaccine. Material: PBMCs, obtained roughly 45 days after the first yellow fever vaccination. V is TRBV7-9 and J is TRBJ2-2, with D hard to call. The CDR3 reads CASSLDRTGELFF. The CDR3 DNA follows: TGTGCCAGCAGCTTAGATCGCACCGGGGAGCTGTTTTTT.